This entry lists 14 T cell receptor beta chains sequenced from one sample in a study of PD-L1 blockade in urothelial cancer. The data were produced by immunoSEQ multiplex PCR, yet TCRdb's version contains in-frame clones alone and is incomplete. The profile shows 75,000 to 95,000 clones, about 91% of them singletons. The time point here: peripheral blood 6 weeks after treatment start. This sample comprised PBMCs, obtained around atezolizumab (anti-PD-L1) treatment. The origin of the receptors is an elderly woman with urothelial cancer.

The rearrangement links TRBV28 to TRBJ2-7; tentatively, D is TRBD1 (5 bases). Germline V gene lookup returns CDR1 MDHEN and CDR2 SYDVKM. The CDR3 runs to 14 residues. The germline V and J ends were trimmed by 5 bases and 2 bases, with 13 bases remaining between them. The CDR3 reads CASSTTRGPYEQYF. CDR3 DNA: TGTGCCAGCAGTACCACAAGGGGTCCCTACGAGCAGTACTTC.

V is TRBV7-9 and J is TRBJ1-2, with TRBD1 matching 8 bases. With 2 bases clipped from V and 5 bases from J, the junction kept 10 bases outside the gene matches. The germline V gene has CDR1 SEHNR and CDR2 FQNEAQ (reference sequence). CDR3 size: 16 residues. Here the CDR3 DNA reads TGTGCCAGCAGCTTAAAAGTTTCGGGGACAGGATATGGCTACACCTTC. It encodes CASSLKVSGTGYGYTF.

The rearrangement uses TRBV7-8 and TRBJ2-7; 12 bases are a match to TRBD2. Germline CDR1 and CDR2: SGHVS and FQNEAQ. J was trimmed by 3 bases and V by 5 bases; bases with no gene match: 5. This CDR3 has 15 amino acids. This CDR3 reads CASSPRTSGNYEQYF. CDR3 DNA: TGTGCCAGCAGCCCTCGGACTAGCGGGAACTACGAGCAGTACTTC.

This clone has just one count. The chain links TRBV10-2 to TRBJ2-5; D is ambiguous. The CDR3 spans 15 residues. Germline V gives CDR1 WSHSY, CDR2 SAAADI. Trimming cost V 2 bases and J 0 bases, with 10 bases left between them. CDR3 bases: TGCGCCAGCAGTGAGCCGAACGGGTACCAAGAGACCCAGTACTTC. Its translation: CASSEPNGYQETQYF.

This chain joins TRBV7-9 and TRBJ1-2; tentative D call: TRBD1 (6 bases). Germline CDR1 is SEHNR and CDR2 is FQNEAQ (reference sequence). The ends were cut back, 0 bases at V and 6 bases at J, with 20 bases in the middle. This CDR3 spans 17 amino acids. The DNA for the CDR3 is TGTGCCAGCAGCTTAGCGGGGGCAGCGCCAGGCATAGATGGCTACACCTTC. Its translation: CASSLAGAAPGIDGYTF.

The chain uses TRBV28 and TRBJ1-1, with TRBD1 as a possible D gene (6 bases). CDR1 and CDR2 (germline): MDHEN, SYDVKM. This CDR3 is 14 amino acids long. V was trimmed by 3 bases and J by 5 bases, leaving 13 bases between them. The DNA for the CDR3 is TGTGCCAGCAGTTTCGCCAGGGGAGTAACTGAAGCTTTCTTT. This codes for CASSFARGVTEAFF.

The rearrangement links TRBV5-6 to TRBJ2-7, with a tentative D call TRBD1 (5 bases). CDR1 and CDR2 (germline): SGHDT, YYEEEE. The CDR3 is 15 amino acids. Trimming took 1 base from V and 1 from J, leaving 12 bases between them. The CDR3 spells CASSLITGMSYEQYF. The CDR3 DNA sequence: TGTGCCAGCAGCTTGATCACAGGCATGTCCTACGAGCAGTACTTC.

The chain joins TRBV5-1 to TRBJ2-2; TRBD2 matches 10 bases. V shed 2 bases and J 5 bases; nucleotides not matched to a gene: 3. The CDR3 covers 15 residues. CDR1 is SGHRS, CDR2 YFSETQ, per germline. As DNA, the CDR3 is TGCGCCAGCAGCTTAGGAGCGGGAGGGACCGGGGAGCTGTTTTTT. Its translation: CASSLGAGGTGELFF.

This chain links TRBV5-4 with TRBJ2-5, with D maybe TRBD1 (5 bases). With 4 bases removed from V and 2 bases from J, the gap between germline ends came to 12 bases. The CDR3 runs 14 residues. Germline assignment: CDR1 SGHNT and CDR2 YYREEE (reference sequence). The CDR3 here is CASSLQDSQETQYF. The CDR3 region has the DNA TGTGCCAGCAGCCTCCAAGACAGTCAAGAGACCCAGTACTTC.

The chain has TRBV11-2 and TRBJ2-7; D may be TRBD1 (6 bases). This CDR3 region has 14 residues. The germline V and J ends were trimmed by 7 bases and 6 bases, with 19 bases remaining between them. Germline V CDR1 and CDR2: SGHAT, FQNNGV. Written as DNA, the CDR3 is TGTGCCAGCACGCTACCTGGGGGCGTGGGCGAGCAGTACTTC. Encoded protein: CASTLPGGVGEQYF.

This chain joins TRBV7-9 and TRBJ2-2; TRBD2 might be the D (6 bases). The ends were cut back, 6 bases at V and 4 bases at J, with 12 bases in the middle. Germline CDR1 SEHNR, CDR2 FQNEAQ (reference sequence). The CDR3 extends over 14 amino acids. CDR3 nucleotide sequence: TGTGCCAGCAGGGGGACTGGAAGCACCGGGGAGCTGTTTTTT. This codes for CASRGTGSTGELFF.

This clone was observed a single time. The rearrangement uses TRBV6-1 and TRBJ2-5, with 7 nucleotides matching TRBD2. CDR1 is MNHNS, CDR2 SASEGT, per germline. The CDR3 has 14 amino acids. J was trimmed by 4 bases and V by 3 bases; bases with no gene match: 5. CDR3 amino acids: CASSDVLAAETQYF. The CDR3 DNA is TGTGCCAGCAGTGACGTGCTAGCGGCAGAGACCCAGTACTTC.

The genes are TRBV5-5 and TRBJ2-5, with 11 bases lining up with TRBD1. After removal of 4 bases from V and 5 bases from J, the junction contained 7 bases not matched to a gene. Germline CDR1 and CDR2: SGHKS and YYEKEE (reference sequence). CDR3 size: 15 residues. CDR3 DNA sequence: TGTGCCAGCAGCCCCGGACAGGGGGCAGGGGAGACCCAGTACTTC. Amino acid sequence: CASSPGQGAGETQYF.

The chain recombines TRBV6-5 with TRBJ1-3; D gene unclear. The CDR3 contains 16 residues. With 0 bases removed from V and 2 bases from J, the gap between germline ends came to 11 bases. Germline V CDR1 and CDR2: MNHEY, SVGAGI. CDR3 in amino acids: CASSYSDLGAGNTIYF. In DNA form, the CDR3 reads TGTGCCAGCAGTTACTCTGACCTAGGAGCTGGAAACACCATATATTTT.